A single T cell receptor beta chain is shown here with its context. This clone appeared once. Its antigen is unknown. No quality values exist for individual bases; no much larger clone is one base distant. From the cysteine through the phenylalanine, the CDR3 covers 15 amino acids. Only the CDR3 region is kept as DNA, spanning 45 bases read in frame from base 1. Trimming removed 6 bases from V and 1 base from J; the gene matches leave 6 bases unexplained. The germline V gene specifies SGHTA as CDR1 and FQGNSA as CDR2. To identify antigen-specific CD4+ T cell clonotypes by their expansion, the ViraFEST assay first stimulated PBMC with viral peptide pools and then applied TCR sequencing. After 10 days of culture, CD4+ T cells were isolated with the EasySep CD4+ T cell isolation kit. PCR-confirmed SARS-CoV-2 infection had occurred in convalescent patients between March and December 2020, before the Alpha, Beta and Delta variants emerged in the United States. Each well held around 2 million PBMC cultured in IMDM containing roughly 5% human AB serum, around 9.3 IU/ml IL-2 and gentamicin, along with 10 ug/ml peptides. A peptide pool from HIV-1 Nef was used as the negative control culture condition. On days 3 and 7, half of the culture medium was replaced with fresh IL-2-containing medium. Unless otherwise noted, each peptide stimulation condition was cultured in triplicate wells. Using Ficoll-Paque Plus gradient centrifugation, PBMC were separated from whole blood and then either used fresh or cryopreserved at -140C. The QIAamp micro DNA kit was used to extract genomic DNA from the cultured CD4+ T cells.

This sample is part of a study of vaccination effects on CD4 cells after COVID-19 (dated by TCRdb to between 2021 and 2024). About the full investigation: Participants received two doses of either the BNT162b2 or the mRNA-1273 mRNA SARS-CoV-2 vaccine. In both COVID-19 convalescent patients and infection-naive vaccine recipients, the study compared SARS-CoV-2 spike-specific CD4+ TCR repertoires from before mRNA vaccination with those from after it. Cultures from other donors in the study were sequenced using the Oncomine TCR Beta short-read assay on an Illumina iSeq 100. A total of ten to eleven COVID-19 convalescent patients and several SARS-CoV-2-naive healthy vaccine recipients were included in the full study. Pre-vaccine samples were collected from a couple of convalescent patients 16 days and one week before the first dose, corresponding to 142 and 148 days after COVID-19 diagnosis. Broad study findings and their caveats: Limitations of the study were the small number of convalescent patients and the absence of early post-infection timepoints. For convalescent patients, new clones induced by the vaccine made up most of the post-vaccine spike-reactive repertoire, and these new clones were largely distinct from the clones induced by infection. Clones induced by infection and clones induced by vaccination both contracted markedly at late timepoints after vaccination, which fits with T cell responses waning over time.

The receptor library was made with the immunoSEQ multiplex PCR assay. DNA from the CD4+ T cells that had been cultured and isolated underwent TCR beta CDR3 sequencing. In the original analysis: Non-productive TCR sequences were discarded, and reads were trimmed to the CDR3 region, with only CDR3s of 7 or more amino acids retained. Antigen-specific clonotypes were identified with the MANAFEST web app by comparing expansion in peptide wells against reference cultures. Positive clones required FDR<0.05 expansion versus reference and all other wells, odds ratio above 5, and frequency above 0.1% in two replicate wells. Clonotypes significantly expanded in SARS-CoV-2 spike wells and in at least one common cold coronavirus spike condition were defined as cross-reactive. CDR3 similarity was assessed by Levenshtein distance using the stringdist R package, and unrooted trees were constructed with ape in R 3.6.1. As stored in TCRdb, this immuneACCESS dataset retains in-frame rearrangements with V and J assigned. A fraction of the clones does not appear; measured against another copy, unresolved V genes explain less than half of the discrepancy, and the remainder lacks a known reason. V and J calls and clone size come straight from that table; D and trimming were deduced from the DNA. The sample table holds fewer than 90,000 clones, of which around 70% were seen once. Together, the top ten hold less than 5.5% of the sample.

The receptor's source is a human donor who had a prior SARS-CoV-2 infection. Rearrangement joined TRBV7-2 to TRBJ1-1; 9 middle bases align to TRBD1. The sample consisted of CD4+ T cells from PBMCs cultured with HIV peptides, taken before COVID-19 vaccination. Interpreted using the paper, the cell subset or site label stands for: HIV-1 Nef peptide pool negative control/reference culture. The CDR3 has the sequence CASSDPGQGNTEAFF. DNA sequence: TGTGCCAGCAGTGACCCGGGACAGGGGAACACTGAAGCTTTCTTT.